Following are 5 T cell receptor beta chains from one sample sequenced in a study of spatial heterogeneity in lung cancer. As to time point: blood at routine non-recurrence follow-up after resection. Whole RNA was taken from tumor, nontumor lung or frozen PBMC; it was then sequenced unsorted. In TCRdb, the 5' RACE reads were re-called with MiXCR into one record per CDR3 protein. The sample includes about 50,000 distinct CDR3 sequences, roughly 7.4% of them seen just once. The sample was PBMCs, taken at follow-up. The receptors were sampled from a female donor with early-stage non-small cell lung cancer.

The table lists this clonotype with many counts. The chain combines TRBV29-1 with TRBJ1-2; unclear D gene. CDR1 is SQVTM and CDR2 is ANQGSEA in the germline V gene. CDR3 length: 14 amino acids. V was pared by 4 bases and J by 0 bases, with 12 bases between. The CDR3 bases are TGCAGCGTTGGCGGTGGGGAAACTAACTATGGCTACACCTTC. Translated, it gives CSVGGGETNYGYTF.

This clonotype was detected many times. The gene calls are TRBV28 and TRBJ1-2; no clear D. CDR1 is MDHEN and CDR2 is SYDVKM in the germline V gene. CDR3 length: 13 amino acids. Trimming pared 6 bases from V and 4 bases from J, leaving 12 bases between. CDR3 sequence reads: CASSQEGAYGYTF. CDR3 sequence (DNA): TGTGCCAGCAGCCAGGAGGGTGCCTATGGCTACACCTTC.

Only a few counts were recorded for this clonotype. The chain recombines TRBV6-1 with TRBJ2-2, with TRBD1 as a possible D gene (5 bases). The V gene lost 6 bases and the J gene lost 3 bases, with 8 bases spanning the gap. From germline, CDR1 is MNHNS and CDR2 SASEGT. CDR3 length: 13 residues. CDR3 sequence (DNA): TGTGCCAGCAGCCCAGGGTACACCGGGGAGCTGTTTTTT. Protein product: CASSPGYTGELFF.

The gene calls are TRBV19 and TRBJ1-2; D is perhaps TRBD1 (5 bases). The germline gives CDR1 LNHDA, CDR2 SQIVND (reference sequence). The CDR3 covers 13 residues. Trimming took off 4 bases at V and 4 bases at J, with 10 bases between the two ends. The CDR3 nucleotides read TGTGCCAGTAGTACCCGGCAGGGCTATGGCTACACCTTC. This sequence encodes CASSTRQGYGYTF.

This clonotype was detected a few times. J is TRBJ2-1 and V is TRBV7-9; the D is unclear. The V gene lost 5 bases and the J gene lost 14 bases, with 16 bases spanning the gap. Germline CDR1 SEHNR, CDR2 FQNEAQ (reference sequence). The CDR3 covers 12 residues. The CDR3 sequence is CASSLRPNSEFF. CDR3 DNA: TGTGCCAGCAGCCTTCGGCCCAATTCGGAGTTCTTC.